One and the same sample provided the 4 T cell receptor beta chains below, sequenced in a study of blood T cells in healthy people across ages. For the second PCR, which ran for about 7 to 11 cycles, a sample-barcoded 5' primer and a J-beta primer mix were used. TCRdb reanalysed the 5' RACE reads using MiXCR and keeps one entry per CDR3 protein. The sample records approximately 1,000,000 distinct CDR3 sequences, about two fifths being singletons. The sample was blood. All receptors derive from a man younger than 35 in good health.

The chain combines TRBV2 with TRBJ1-1; D remains unclear. The V gene's germline CDR1 is SNHLY and CDR2 FYNNEI. This CDR3 has 14 residues. V was shortened by 1 base and J by 1 base, with 7 bases between the two germline ends. The CDR3 sequence: CASSEEGSNTEAFF. In DNA, the CDR3 is TGTGCCAGCAGTGAAGAGGGATCGAACACTGAAGCTTTCTTT.

This clonotype showed up just a few times. This chain connects TRBV3-1 to TRBJ1-4; TRBD1 might be the D (5 bases). Germline assignment: CDR1 LGHDT and CDR2 YNNKEL (reference sequence). The CDR3 sequence is 14 residues long. V was trimmed by 0 bases and J by 10 bases, leaving 12 bases between them. The CDR3 DNA follows: TGTGCCAGCAGCCAAGACATAACGGGGGGAAAACTGTTTTTT. Translation: CASSQDITGGKLFF.

The V call is TRBV5-6, the J call TRBJ1-5, with D unclear. The CDR3 length is 14 residues. The V gene lost 2 bases and the J gene lost 5 bases, with 11 bases spanning the gap. Germline V gives CDR1 SGHDT, CDR2 YYEEEE. The CDR3 coding sequence is TGTGCCAGCAGCTTCGGTAGCAGTTATCAGCCCCAGCATTTT. It translates to CASSFGSSYQPQHF.

This clonotype was seen a handful of times. The CDR3 bases are TGTGCCAGCAGCGTAGGCTTCTTTGGACAGGGCTCCTACGAGCAGTACTTC. Protein product: CASSVGFFGQGSYEQYF. V usage is TRBV9 and J usage is TRBJ2-7; 8 bases fit TRBD1. The germline CDR1 and CDR2 sequences are SGDLS and YYNGEE. Unmatched junction bases numbered 8, after V lost 0 bases and J lost 0 bases. There are 17 residues in the CDR3.